One T cell receptor beta chain is described in this entry. The antigen is not known. This CDR3 region has 14 residues. Germline assignment: CDR1 MNHEY and CDR2 SVGAGI. Trimming pared 2 bases from V and 5 bases from J, leaving 12 bases between. The authors used template switching to add a universal primer site and gave cDNA unique molecular identifiers. TCRdb ran MiXCR on the 5' RACE reads and lists one entry per CDR3 protein. The sample has roughly 770,000 distinct CDR3 sequences; over 15% are singletons. This sample is drawn from a study of identical twins. General observations from the study: Findings depended on cross-sectional statistics rather than tracking the same donors.

These data also featured in a second study, about T cells expressing NK-cell markers. From that second work: Sorted CD3+CD56+NKG2C+, CD3+CD56+NKG2C- and CD3+CD56-NKG2C+ T cells provided the TCR beta repertoires.

Sample: PBMCs. The clonotype was recovered from a woman aged 18 to 35 in good health. The chain has TRBV6-5 and TRBJ1-2; D possibly corresponds to TRBD1 (5 bases). The CDR3: CASSYRTPTYGYTF. The DNA of the CDR3 is TGTGCCAGCAGTTACAGGACACCAACTTATGGCTACACCTTC.